This T cell receptor (beta chain) was documented in a study of blood T cells in healthy people across ages. This clonotype was counted many times. Its specificity is unknown. PBMCs, at least 6.5 million per sample, were isolated. There are 13 residues in the CDR3. Trimming stripped 5 bases from V and 3 bases from J, with 6 bases between. The germline CDR1 and CDR2 sequences are SGDLS and YYNGEE. Findings and limits, study-wide: The recorded TCR beta diversity per million T cells decreased in a roughly linear manner with age.

A sample-barcoded 5' primer and a J-beta primer mix were used in a second PCR of roughly 6 to 11 cycles. TCRdb processed the 5' RACE reads anew with MiXCR; each CDR3 protein has one entry. This sample yields 450,000 to 650,000 distinct CDR3 sequences, of which around 24% are seen a single time; 8.7% belongs to the top ten. This sample was also put to use in a study of T cells of mothers and their children.

Input material: blood. The clonotype was recovered from a boy aged 5-17 years in good health. The chain uses TRBV9 and TRBJ2-6; D remains unclear. The CDR3 is CASSVVGANVLTF. The CDR3 nucleotides are TGTGCCAGCAGTGTGGTTGGGGCCAACGTCCTGACTTTC.